This T cell receptor beta chain was recorded in a study of blood T cell repertoires in COVID-19. Using immunoSEQ multiplex PCR, the repertoire was profiled, and TCRdb retains in-frame clones only, with some absent. The sample yields about 140,000 clones, 78% seen once. The CDR3 contains 15 residues. Germline V gene lookup returns CDR1 SGHRS and CDR2 YFSETQ. Trimming removed 4 bases from V and 0 bases from J; junction bases left unmatched: 5. V is TRBV5-1 and J is TRBJ1-1, with 8 bases lining up with TRBD1. The clonotype comes from a woman aged 60-75 years with acute or convalescent COVID-19. The specimen was peripheral blood. CDR3: CASSPQGGLNTEAFF. CDR3 DNA sequence: TGCGCCAGCAGCCCACAGGGGGGACTGAACACTGAAGCTTTCTTT.